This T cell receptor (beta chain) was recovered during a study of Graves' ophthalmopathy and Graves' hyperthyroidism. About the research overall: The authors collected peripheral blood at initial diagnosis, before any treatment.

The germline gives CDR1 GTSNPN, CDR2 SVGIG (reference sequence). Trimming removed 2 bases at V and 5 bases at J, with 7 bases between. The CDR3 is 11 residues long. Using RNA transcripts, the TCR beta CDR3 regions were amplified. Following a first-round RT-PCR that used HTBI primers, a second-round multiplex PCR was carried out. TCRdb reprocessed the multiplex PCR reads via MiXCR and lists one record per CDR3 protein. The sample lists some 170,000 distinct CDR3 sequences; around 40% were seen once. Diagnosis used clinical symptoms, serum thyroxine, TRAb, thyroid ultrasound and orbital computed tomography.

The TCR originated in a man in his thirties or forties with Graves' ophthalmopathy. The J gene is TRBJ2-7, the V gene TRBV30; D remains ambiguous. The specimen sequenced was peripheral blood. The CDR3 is CAWSSRDEQYF. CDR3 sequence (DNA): TGTGCCTGGAGTTCTCGGGACGAGCAGTACTTC. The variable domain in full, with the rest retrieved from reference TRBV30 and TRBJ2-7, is SQTIHQWPATLVQPVGSPLSLECTVEGTSNPNLYWYRQAAGRGLQLLFYSVGIGQISSEVPQNLSASRPQDRQFILSSKKLLLSDSGFYLCAWSSRDEQYFGPGTRLTVT.